These 12 T cell receptor beta chains share one sample of origin, sequenced in a study of OX40 agonist ivuxolimab in advanced cancers. TCRdb's table, derived via immunoSEQ multiplex PCR, lists solely in-frame clones and lacks some. The sample consists of 75,000 or so clones, roughly 84% of them appearing once. This specimen was CD4+ or CD8+ T cells sorted from blood, taken in a trial of the OX40 agonist ivuxolimab. The receptors shown here come from an adult with an advanced solid tumor such as melanoma, head and neck, liver or kidney cancer.

This chain links TRBV28 with TRBJ2-7, with D possibly TRBD2 on 7 matching bases. The V and J ends lost 6 bases and 6 bases respectively, with 18 bases between them. This CDR3 is 14 amino acids long. Per the germline V gene, CDR1 is MDHEN and CDR2 is SYDVKM. The CDR3 here is CASRPFAGAGEQYF. CDR3 sequence (DNA): TGTGCCAGCAGACCTTTCGCGGGGGCGGGCGAGCAGTACTTC.

The chain employs TRBV5-1 and TRBJ2-7, with D hard to call. The germline V gene encodes CDR1 SGHRS and CDR2 YFSETQ. The CDR3 has 13 residues. V was shortened by 2 bases and J by 1 base, with 7 bases between the two germline ends. The CDR3 nucleotides are TGCGCCAGCAGCTTAGATTATTCCTACGAGCAGTACTTC. Its translation is CASSLDYSYEQYF.

The chain joins TRBV6-6 to TRBJ2-1; TRBD2 aligns across 13 bases. After removal of 8 bases from V and 8 bases from J, the junction contained 3 bases not matched to a gene. This CDR3 contains 13 residues. Germline CDR1 and CDR2: MNHNY and SVGAGI (reference sequence). CDR3 DNA: TGTGCCAGCGCGGGACTAGCGGGGTATGAGCAGTTCTTC. Its translation is CASAGLAGYEQFF.

Notes on this clone: A read error may produce the germline difference seen at one junction end. The chain uses TRBV9 and TRBJ1-5, with TRBD1 identical over 7 bases. Germline V gene data show CDR1 as SGDLS and CDR2 as YYNGEE. The CDR3 consists of 16 residues. The CDR3 region is CASSQGTENSNQPQHF. In DNA, the CDR3 is TGCGCCAGCAGCCAGGGGACAGAAAATAGCAATCAGCCCCAGCATTTT.

V usage is TRBV19 and J usage is TRBJ1-3; weak D call: TRBD1 (6 bases). Trimming took off 7 bases at V and 5 bases at J, with 15 bases between the two ends. CDR1 LNHDA and CDR2 SQIVND come from the germline V gene (reference sequence). The CDR3 has 14 amino acids. For the CDR3, the DNA is TGTGCCAGTATAGAGGGGGGGCGCAGAAACACCATATATTTT. Protein sequence: CASIEGGRRNTIYF.

This chain uses TRBV11-2 with TRBJ1-6; D remains ambiguous. Between the trimmed V and J ends, which lost 3 bases and 10 bases, there was a span of 16 bases. The germline CDR1 and CDR2 sequences are SGHAT and FQNNGV. CDR3 size: 15 residues. The CDR3 coding sequence is TGTGCCAGCAGCTTTAATCTGGCCAGCCTCTCACCCCTCCACTTT. Translation: CASSFNLASLSPLHF.

This clone appeared a few times. V usage is TRBV6-5 and J usage is TRBJ1-1; D possibly corresponds to TRBD1 (6 bases). CDR3 length: 12 amino acids. V lost 5 bases, J lost 8 bases, and 12 bases lay in between. CDR1 MNHEY and CDR2 SVGAGI come from the germline V gene. Here the CDR3 reads CASSILQGEAFF. In DNA, the CDR3 is TGTGCCAGCAGTATATTACAGGGAGAAGCTTTCTTT.

The chain employs TRBV29-1 and TRBJ1-2, with TRBD1 as a possible D gene (6 bases). Trimming shortened V by 7 bases and J by 7 bases, and 16 bases separated the two germline ends. CDR1 and CDR2 (germline): SQVTM, ANQGSEA. This CDR3 contains 12 residues. The CDR3 loop reads CSGGREDSGYTF. The CDR3 DNA follows: TGCAGCGGCGGCAGGGAGGACAGTGGCTACACCTTC.

This chain joins TRBV18 and TRBJ1-1, with D possibly TRBD1 on 6 matching bases. The CDR3 extends over 14 amino acids. The germline CDR1 and CDR2 sequences are KGHSH and LQKENI. Deletions cut 1 base from V and 5 bases from J, with 11 bases between. CDR3 DNA sequence: TGTGCCAGCTCACCACAGGGGGGAGAGACTGAAGCTTTCTTT. Encoded protein: CASSPQGGETEAFF.

The chain carries TRBV4-3 and TRBJ2-4; no clear D gene. CDR3 length: 10 amino acids. Trimming shortened V by 0 bases and J by 15 bases, and 6 bases separated the two germline ends. Germline CDR1 is LGHNA and CDR2 is YSLEER. DNA for the CDR3: TGCGCCAGCAGCCAAGATATAGGGTACTTC. Translation: CASSQDIGYF.

This clone occurred once. V and J are TRBV7-2 and TRBJ2-1; 14 bases map to TRBD2. V gave up 4 bases and J gave up 6 bases; unmatched junction bases: 11. Germline loops: CDR1 SGHTA, CDR2 FQGNSA. CDR3 size: 18 residues. Here the CDR3 DNA reads TGTGCCAGCAGCTATGGGACTAGCGGGAGTAGGGGACGCAATGAGCAGTTCTTC. Residues: CASSYGTSGSRGRNEQFF.

V usage is TRBV27 and J usage is TRBJ2-1, with 9 bases that match TRBD2. CDR1 MNHEY and CDR2 SMNVEV come from the germline V gene (reference sequence). The CDR3 covers 15 residues. V shed 2 bases and J 4 bases; nucleotides not matched to a gene: 3. CDR3 in amino acids: CASSLTSGYYNEQFF. CDR3 coding DNA: TGTGCCAGCAGTTTAACTAGCGGGTATTACAATGAGCAGTTCTTC.